The text below deals with one TCR beta chain. Its antigen is unidentified. This CDR3 has 15 amino acids. Trimming removed 5 bases from V and 5 bases from J; junction bases left unmatched: 8. Germline CDR1 and CDR2: LNHDA and SQIVND (reference sequence). Sequenced by immunoSEQ multiplex PCR; TCRdb stores in-frame clones only, minus some. Among some 140,000 clones listed, roughly 90% were seen once. The record originates from a study of T cell responses to AZD1222 COVID-19 vaccine. Findings and limits, study-wide: Targeting of unmutated variant regions was reportedly seen in nearly half of spike-specific TCRs.

The sequenced sample was peripheral blood, obtained on day 0 of AZD1222 vaccination. V is TRBV19 and J is TRBJ1-5; 8 nucleotides match TRBD1. The receptor's source is an adult in good health. The CDR3 here is CASSSGQAFYQPQHF. The CDR3 nucleotides are TGTGCCAGTAGTTCGGGACAGGCATTTTATCAGCCCCAGCATTTT.